One sample yielded the 25 T cell receptor beta chains listed below, sequenced in a study of blood T cell repertoires in COVID-19. Profiling relied on immunoSEQ multiplex PCR, and the TCRdb table lists in-frame clones only, not all of them. The sample yields 25,000 to 30,000 clones, around four fifths seen once. The sample comprised peripheral blood. The receptor set was obtained from a man in his 70s with acute or convalescent COVID-19.

The chain employs TRBV24-1 and TRBJ2-2, with TRBD1 matching 8 bases. The CDR3 consists of 17 residues. Germline CDR1 KGHDR, CDR2 SFDVKD. J was trimmed by 0 bases and V by 4 bases; bases with no gene match: 6. CDR3 sequence reads: CATSDYGTGANTGELFF. For the CDR3, the DNA is TGTGCCACCAGTGACTATGGGACAGGCGCGAACACCGGGGAGCTGTTTTTT.

The chain combines TRBV27 with TRBJ2-7; the D gene is possibly TRBD2 (6 bases). Germline lookup yields CDR1 MNHEY and CDR2 SMNVEV (reference sequence). This CDR3 is 15 amino acids long. The V end was cut by 2 bases, the J end by 3 bases, with 14 bases between. The CDR3 region has the DNA TGTGCCAGCAGTTTAGAGCCTAGCGACCACTACGAGCAGTACTTC. Its translation is CASSLEPSDHYEQYF.

The rearrangement joins TRBV4-1 to TRBJ2-7; TRBD2 agrees at 11 bases. The CDR3 runs to 20 residues. Germline loops: CDR1 MGHRA, CDR2 YSYEKL. Trimming took 5 bases from V and 0 from J; bases not matched to a gene: 18. The chain's CDR3 is CASSIQSGTSGLGSSYEQYF. CDR3 sequence (DNA): TGCGCCAGCAGCATCCAATCCGGGACTAGCGGACTAGGAAGCTCCTACGAGCAGTACTTC.

The chain combines TRBV4-2 with TRBJ2-7, with a weak D call TRBD1 (6 bases). V gave up 1 base and J gave up 2 bases, with 12 bases separating them. Germline lookup yields CDR1 LGHNA and CDR2 YNFKEQ. The CDR3 contains 15 residues. The CDR3 bases are TGTGCCAGCAGCCAAGCAAGACAGGCCCCCTACGAGCAGTACTTC. Amino acid sequence: CASSQARQAPYEQYF.

The rearrangement links TRBV3-1 (or the pseudogene TRBV3-2) to TRBJ1-1; D not resolved. Germline V gives CDR1 LGHDT, CDR2 YNNKEL (reference sequence). V was trimmed by 0 bases and J by 4 bases, leaving 9 bases between them. This CDR3 has 14 residues. CDR3 protein: CASSQEPGTTEAFF. CDR3 DNA: TGTGCCAGCAGCCAAGAACCGGGTACCACTGAAGCTTTCTTT.

This chain uses TRBV30 with TRBJ1-1; tentatively, D is TRBD1 (5 bases). The CDR3 is made up of 14 amino acids. The V end was cut by 4 bases, the J end by 4 bases, with 16 bases between. Germline V gene lookup returns CDR1 GTSNPN and CDR2 SVGIG (reference sequence). In nucleotides, the CDR3 is TGTGCCTGGACTGTTGAGAGGAGGGGCACTGAAGCTTTCTTT. This gives the protein CAWTVERRGTEAFF.

The chain recombines TRBV19 with TRBJ1-5; maybe TRBD1 (5 bases). V shed 5 bases and J shed 4 bases, with 15 bases lying between them. Germline V gene lookup returns CDR1 LNHDA and CDR2 SQIVND (reference sequence). The CDR3 sequence is 15 residues long. This chain's CDR3 is CASSQGMLLNQPQHF. CDR3 sequence (DNA): TGTGCCAGTAGTCAGGGAATGCTCCTAAATCAGCCCCAGCATTTT.

V and J are TRBV12-3 or TRBV12-4 and TRBJ1-2; no definite D call. This CDR3 has 13 residues. V lost 3 bases to trimming and J lost 4 bases, with 9 bases between them. CDR3 loop: CASSFGILYGYTF. As DNA, the CDR3 is TGTGCCAGCAGTTTCGGGATCCTCTATGGCTACACCTTC.

CDR3 protein: CAISDSGAKNIQYF. CDR3 DNA: TGTGCCATCAGTGACTCGGGAGCGAAAAACATTCAGTACTTC. The chain links TRBV10-3 to TRBJ2-4, with a possible D match to TRBD2 (6 bases). The CDR3 totals 14 residues. V lost 3 bases, J lost 4 bases, and 10 bases lay in between. In germline, CDR1 is ENHRY, CDR2 SYGVKD.

This clone was counted only a few times. V usage is TRBV4-1 and J usage is TRBJ2-1, with 7 bases matching TRBD2. The CDR3 length is 16 residues. Trimming at V came to 7 bases and at J to 0 bases, leaving 9 bases not matched to a gene. Germline V gene data show CDR1 as MGHRA and CDR2 as YSYEKL. The CDR3 is CASTSAGRSSYNEQFF. The CDR3 DNA reads TGCGCCAGCACCAGTGCCGGGAGGAGCTCCTACAATGAGCAGTTCTTC.

The J gene is TRBJ2-2, the V gene TRBV25-1, with a weak D call TRBD1 (6 bases). Per germline, CDR1 MGHDK and CDR2 SYGVNS. The CDR3 is made up of 15 amino acids. V was cut by 3 bases and J by 4 bases, with 12 bases left in between. The CDR3 spells CASSDITGLTGELFF. In nucleotides, the CDR3 is TGTGCCAGCAGTGATATTACAGGGCTCACCGGGGAGCTGTTTTTT.

This chain uses TRBV4-3 with TRBJ1-5, with TRBD1 matching over 8 bases. The CDR3 sequence is 16 residues long. V shed 2 bases, J shed 2 bases, and the junction held 5 bases outside the gene matches. Germline CDR1 is LGHNA and CDR2 is YSLEER. The CDR3 nucleotides read TGCGCCAGCAGCCAAAACCCGGGACAGGGCAATCAGCCCCAGCATTTT. As protein: CASSQNPGQGNQPQHF.

The chain has TRBV3-1 (or the pseudogene TRBV3-2) and TRBJ1-5; no definite D call. Germline-derived CDR1 and CDR2 are LGHDT and YNNKEL (reference sequence). V lost 4 bases to trimming and J lost 3 bases, with 7 bases between them. The CDR3 extends over 13 amino acids. CDR3 in amino acids: CASSPSPNQPQHF. The CDR3 DNA reads as TGTGCCAGCAGCCCGAGCCCCAATCAGCCCCAGCATTTT.

V usage is TRBV3-1 (or the pseudogene TRBV3-2) and J usage is TRBJ1-2; perhaps TRBD1 as D (6 bases). This CDR3 is built from 15 residues. The V and J ends lost 4 bases and 7 bases respectively, with 19 bases between them. Germline V gene data show CDR1 as LGHDT and CDR2 as YNNKEL (reference sequence). In DNA, the CDR3 is TGTGCCAGCAGCCTACATCGAGGGGGAACCGGTGGCTACACCTTC. This translates into CASSLHRGGTGGYTF.

The V and J genes are TRBV5-8 and TRBJ2-7, with D possibly matching TRBD2 (5 bases). Trimming left V 5 bases short and J 6 bases short, with 15 bases between. Germline CDR1 and CDR2: SGHTS and YDEGEE. The CDR3 length is 13 residues. CDR3 in amino acids: CASRLRQGSEQYF. CDR3 bases: TGTGCCAGCAGACTCCGACAAGGGAGCGAGCAGTACTTC.

This clone was recorded once. V gene TRBV10-3 combines with J gene TRBJ1-6; 7 bases line up with TRBD1. Germline CDR1 is ENHRY and CDR2 is SYGVKD. J lost 7 bases, V lost 0 bases, and 3 bases had no gene match. The CDR3 totals 15 residues. This chain's CDR3 is CAISESGQTNSPLHF. The CDR3 DNA sequence: TGTGCCATCAGTGAGTCGGGACAGACCAATTCACCCCTCCACTTT.

The chain carries TRBV9 and TRBJ2-2; 9 bases fit TRBD2. With V trimmed by 0 bases and J by 5 bases, 8 bases remained unmatched. This CDR3 comprises 17 residues. Per germline, CDR1 SGDLS and CDR2 YYNGEE. CDR3 DNA: TGTGCCAGCAGCGTAGCCCGGCGGGGGGGCGAAACCGGGGAGCTGTTTTTT. It encodes CASSVARRGGETGELFF.

The chain couples TRBV4-1 to TRBJ2-7, with TRBD1 matching 9 bases. This CDR3 region has 14 residues. V gave up 3 bases and J gave up 2 bases; unmatched junction bases: 2. Germline lookup yields CDR1 MGHRA and CDR2 YSYEKL. The CDR3 DNA follows: TGCGCCAGCAGCCACGACAGGGGGACCTACGAGCAGTACTTC. It codes for CASSHDRGTYEQYF.

This chain links TRBV6-5 with TRBJ1-1, with TRBD1 matching over 8 bases. Germline loops: CDR1 MNHEY, CDR2 SVGAGI. J gave up 11 bases and V 7 bases, and 9 bases lay outside the gene matches. This CDR3 is 12 amino acids long. The CDR3 coding sequence is TGTGCCAGCACCTCAGGAGGACAGGGTGCTTTCTTT. This gives the protein CASTSGGQGAFF.

This clone was detected ten times or more. The V call is TRBV6-5, the J call TRBJ1-6, with D possibly TRBD1 on 5 matching bases. CDR3 length: 15 residues. Deletions cut 5 bases from V and 3 bases from J, with 11 bases between. Germline loops: CDR1 MNHEY, CDR2 SVGAGI. The CDR3 here is CASSQGLLYNSPLHF. CDR3 DNA: TGTGCCAGCAGTCAGGGCCTCCTCTATAATTCACCCCTCCACTTT.

This clone was picked up one time. The CDR3 coding sequence is TGTGCCAGCAGTTTATTCCCCCTACAGGGGTCGCATTCACCCCTCCACTTT. Its translation is CASSLFPLQGSHSPLHF. The V call is TRBV27, the J call TRBJ1-6; 7 nucleotides match TRBD1. CDR3 length: 17 residues. Trimming cost V 1 base and J 8 bases; bases outside gene matches: 11. CDR1 and CDR2 from the germline V gene are MNHEY and SMNVEV (reference sequence).

The chain carries TRBV14 and TRBJ2-1, with 7 bases lining up with TRBD2. The J segment lost 7 bases and the V segment lost 3 bases, leaving 18 bases of the junction unmatched. CDR3 length: 18 amino acids. CDR1 SGHDN and CDR2 FVKESK come from the germline V gene. CDR3 bases: TGTGCCAGCAGCCACCTTCGAGGCCCTGGCGGGAGTGGTAATGAGCAGTTCTTC. It translates to CASSHLRGPGGSGNEQFF.

The V gene is TRBV5-1, the J gene TRBJ2-7; 7 positions agree with TRBD1. Germline trimming cut 2 bases from V and 1 base from J; bases unmatched to any gene: 6. The length of the CDR3 is 15 residues. Germline CDR1 and CDR2: SGHRS and YFSETQ. The CDR3 DNA reads TGCGCCAGCAGCTTAAGACAGGGAGCGTCCTACGAGCAGTACTTC. Protein sequence: CASSLRQGASYEQYF.

The chain uses TRBV3-1 (or the pseudogene TRBV3-2) and TRBJ2-6; D possibly corresponds to TRBD2 (6 bases). CDR1 LGHDT and CDR2 YNNKEL come from the germline V gene (reference sequence). The CDR3 length is 19 residues. The V end was cut by 0 bases, the J end by 0 bases, with 15 bases between. CDR3 nucleotides: TGTGCCAGCAGCCAAGATAGGAGGGGAAGAGGCTCTGGGGCCAACGTCCTGACTTTC. It encodes CASSQDRRGRGSGANVLTF.

The chain uses TRBV6-6 and TRBJ1-1, with TRBD1 matching 7 bases. Losses at the gene ends were 5 bases for V and 0 bases for J; bases not matched to a gene: 3. The CDR3 has 14 residues. Germline V gene sequence: CDR1 MNHNY, CDR2 SVGAGI (reference sequence). This chain's CDR3 is CASSRDRLNTEAFF. CDR3 nucleotide sequence: TGTGCCAGCAGTCGGGACAGACTGAACACTGAAGCTTTCTTT.